The T cell receptor (beta chain) under discussion was sequenced for a study of T cells after yellow fever vaccination. Study-level background: Those fractions that held only low numbers of cells were prepared using the SMART-Seq v4 Ultra Low Input RNA kit.

With respect to this clonotype: No antigen is known for it.

General study results and limits: Abundant clonotypes from the bulk population could have been carried over as contaminants into FACS-sorted repertoires. Though it reached lower strength, the secondary response hit its peak faster, day 5 versus 15. A large majority of primary-vaccination clones showed up again after the booster (roughly 96% CD4, roughly 88% CD8).

Trimming took off 1 base at V and 13 bases at J, with 20 bases between the two ends. This CDR3 is 15 amino acids long. From germline, CDR1 is MDHEN and CDR2 SYDVKM. TCRdb analysed the 5' RACE reads with MiXCR anew, one entry per CDR3 protein. The top ten clones hold roughly an eighth of a sample with approximately 550,000 distinct CDR3 sequences, about 19% of them seen once. The TCR comes from a man under 40 who received the YFV17D yellow fever vaccine. V and J are TRBV28 and TRBJ2-1; the D is unclear. Sequenced material: PBMCs, taken 15 days after the yellow fever booster vaccination. The CDR3 here is CASSLFGSTPKKQFF. The CDR3 DNA reads TGTGCCAGCAGTTTATTCGGTAGCACCCCAAAGAAACAGTTCTTC.